The 20 T cell receptor beta chains given below trace back to one sample, sequenced in a study of blood T cells in healthy people across ages. Sample-barcoded 5' priming and a J-beta primer mix drove a second PCR of about 6 to 12 cycles. MiXCR, applied by TCRdb to the 5' RACE reads, yields one record per CDR3 protein. The data show 1.8 million or so distinct CDR3 sequences, about two fifths seen once. The sample taken for sequencing was blood. These TCRs come from a human donor in good health.

This clonotype was counted a few times. The gene calls are TRBV2 and TRBJ2-1; 8 bases are shared with TRBD1. J lost 8 bases, V lost 1 base, and 7 bases had no gene match. Germline CDR1 and CDR2: SNHLY and FYNNEI. The CDR3 runs to 15 residues. Here the CDR3 DNA reads TGTGCCAGCAGTGAAGACAGGGGGGTTGGAGATGAGCAGTTCTTC. Translation gives CASSEDRGVGDEQFF.

Many counts were recorded for this clonotype. The V call is TRBV9, the J call TRBJ2-1; the D gene is possibly TRBD1 (5 bases). Trimming cost V 0 bases and J 7 bases, with 5 bases left between them. Germline V gives CDR1 SGDLS, CDR2 YYNGEE. This CDR3 region has 12 residues. CDR3 loop: CASSVAGNEQFF. CDR3 coding DNA: TGTGCCAGCAGCGTAGCAGGGAATGAGCAGTTCTTC.

As DNA, the CDR3 is TGTGCCAGCAGCTTAGACGCCGGGGCTCAGCCCCAGCATTTT. Translating it yields CASSLDAGAQPQHF. The V gene is TRBV7-9, the J gene TRBJ1-5, with a possible D match to TRBD1 (5 bases). Germline V gives CDR1 SEHNR, CDR2 FQNEAQ (reference sequence). This CDR3 is 14 amino acids long. V was clipped by 1 base and J by 6 bases, with 10 bases between them.

The J gene is TRBJ1-2, the V gene TRBV7-9, with a possible D match to TRBD1 (6 bases). Trimming took off 6 bases at V and 4 bases at J, with 18 bases between the two ends. This CDR3 is 15 amino acids long. The V gene's germline CDR1 is SEHNR and CDR2 FQNEAQ (reference sequence). The DNA of the CDR3 is TGTGCCAGCAGTTCCCTAGGGGGGGACGTCTATGGCTACACCTTC. Its protein is CASSSLGGDVYGYTF.

This clonotype showed up just a few times. The rearrangement joins TRBV7-3 to TRBJ2-3; D may be TRBD2 (7 bases). Germline lookup yields CDR1 SGHTA and CDR2 FQGTGA. Trimming took 5 bases from V and 6 from J, leaving 21 bases between them. This CDR3 region has 16 residues. In nucleotides, the CDR3 is TGTGCCAGCAGCCAGACCGGGGGGCCATACGGGGATACGCAGTATTTT. It encodes CASSQTGGPYGDTQYF.

In its sample, this clonotype was seen a few times. The V call is TRBV7-2, the J call TRBJ2-1, with 11 bases that match TRBD2. Germline assignment: CDR1 SGHTA and CDR2 FQGNSA. This CDR3 spans 20 amino acids. V lost 0 bases to trimming and J lost 0 bases; unmatched junction nucleotides: 10. The DNA of the CDR3 is TGTGCCAGCAGCTTAGCCTTGGGGACTAGCGGTGTCAGCTCCTACAATGAGCAGTTCTTC. Translated, it gives CASSLALGTSGVSSYNEQFF. The whole variable domain, remainder taken from reference TRBV7-2 and TRBJ2-1, is GAGVSQSPSNKVTEKGKDVELRCDPISGHTALYWYRQSLGQGLEFLIYFQGNSAPDKSGLPSDRFSAERTGGSVSTLTIQRTQQEDSAVYLCASSLALGTSGVSSYNEQFFGPGTRLTVL.

This clonotype was observed a handful of times. V usage is TRBV27 and J usage is TRBJ1-2; D gene ambiguous. V shed 4 bases and J shed 6 bases, with 12 bases lying between them. The CDR3 spans 13 residues. Germline CDR1 reads MNHEY; CDR2 reads SMNVEV (reference sequence). CDR3 coding DNA: TGTGCCAGCAGTTCCGGACGGCTCGATGGCTACACCTTC. Residues: CASSSGRLDGYTF.

This clonotype appeared a few times. The chain links TRBV4-1 to TRBJ2-5; 7 nucleotides line up with TRBD1. The DNA matches TRBJ2-7 better at its end, which makes the J call doubtful. This CDR3 spans 15 amino acids. Per the germline V gene, CDR1 is MGHRA and CDR2 is YSYEKL. CDR3 amino acids: CASNPTGALDYEQYF. CDR3 DNA: TGCGCCAGCAACCCAACAGGGGCATTAGACTACGAGCAGTACTTC.

Only a few counts were recorded for this clonotype. The CDR3 DNA reads as TGTGCCAGCTACCCTAGACAGCTGAACTATGGCTACACCTTC. Translation gives CASYPRQLNYGYTF. This sequence joins TRBV6-5 and TRBJ1-2, with D perhaps matching TRBD1 (5 bases). V was shortened by 8 bases and J by 2 bases, with 15 bases between the two germline ends. CDR3 length equals 14 residues. Germline assignment: CDR1 MNHEY and CDR2 SVGAGI.

This clonotype has ten or more counts. The V gene is TRBV7-2, the J gene TRBJ1-5; no reliable D call. This CDR3 is 18 amino acids long. V was shortened by 1 base and J by 0 bases, with 16 bases between the two germline ends. The germline CDR1 and CDR2 sequences are SGHTA and FQGNSA. The CDR3 DNA is TGTGCCAGCAGCTTAGGAACGCACGGAGGATATAGCAATCAGCCCCAGCATTTT. The encoded protein is CASSLGTHGGYSNQPQHF.

CDR3 DNA sequence: TGTGCCAGCAGCTCCTTGATTGGGTTTGAGCAGTTCTTC. Translation: CASSSLIGFEQFF. The chain employs TRBV7-3 and TRBJ2-1; D is unresolved. Germline lookup yields CDR1 SGHTA and CDR2 FQGTGA. The CDR3 covers 13 residues. Trimming took 4 bases from V and 9 from J, leaving 13 bases between them.

The chain employs TRBV7-8 and TRBJ1-5; weak D call: TRBD1 (6 bases). The CDR3 is made up of 14 amino acids. V lost 0 bases to trimming and J lost 9 bases, with 12 bases between them. Looked up from germline, CDR1 is SGHVS and CDR2 is FQNEAQ. In DNA, the CDR3 is TGTGCCAGCAGCTTAGCTTTAGACAGGAGGCCCCAGCATTTT. It encodes CASSLALDRRPQHF.

Only a few counts were recorded for this clonotype. This chain joins TRBV20-1 and TRBJ2-6, with D uncertain. The CDR3 has 15 amino acids. V shed 3 bases and J shed 0 bases, with 9 bases lying between them. Germline V gene sequence: CDR1 DFQATT, CDR2 SNEGSKA (reference sequence). For the CDR3, the DNA is TGCAGTGCTAGCCCGATGGGCTCTGGGGCCAACGTCCTGACTTTC. It translates to CSASPMGSGANVLTF.

This clonotype has a handful of counts. The chain couples TRBV15 to TRBJ1-2, with 9 positions matching TRBD1. The CDR3 consists of 14 residues. Germline CDR1 and CDR2: LNHNV and YYDKDF (reference sequence). V shed 6 bases and J 5 bases; nucleotides not matched to a gene: 7. CDR3 loop: CATRSRDRDYGYTF. The CDR3 DNA is TGTGCCACCAGATCAAGGGACAGGGATTATGGCTACACCTTC.

This clonotype turned up a few times. This rearrangement joins TRBV29-1 to TRBJ2-3; D is ambiguous. V lost 4 bases, J lost 1 base, and 12 bases lay in between. Germline loops: CDR1 SQVTM, CDR2 ANQGSEA. The CDR3 spans 14 residues. CDR3 residues: CSVGLYPGTDTQYF. In nucleotides, the CDR3 is TGCAGCGTTGGTCTCTACCCGGGCACAGATACGCAGTATTTT.

This clonotype was counted between two and nine times. The chain employs TRBV9 and TRBJ1-4; possible D gene TRBD1, 6 bases. The CDR3 is 15 amino acids. CDR1 and CDR2 (germline): SGDLS, YYNGEE. Deletions cut 4 bases from V and 7 bases from J, with 17 bases between. CDR3 residues: CASSPRGGRVEKLFF. The CDR3 DNA reads TGTGCCAGCAGCCCCCGCGGGGGGCGGGTTGAAAAACTGTTTTTT.

V is TRBV15 and J is TRBJ2-6, with D perhaps being TRBD1 or TRBD2 (5 bases each). Germline CDR1 is LNHNV and CDR2 is YYDKDF (reference sequence). This CDR3 spans 21 amino acids. The V end lost 0 bases, the J end lost 2 bases, and 23 bases lay between the germline ends. The CDR3 reads CATSREMGDSDGSAGANVLTF. In DNA, the CDR3 is TGTGCCACCAGCAGAGAGATGGGGGATTCGGACGGATCCGCTGGGGCCAACGTCCTGACTTTC.

This clonotype was detected only a few times. The V call is TRBV4-3, the J call TRBJ2-1; 8 positions match TRBD2. This CDR3 has 15 residues. In germline, CDR1 is LGHNA, CDR2 YSLEER. J gave up 6 bases and V 4 bases, and 8 bases lay outside the gene matches. CDR3 sequence reads: CASSPPGLGGNEQFF. CDR3 bases: TGCGCCAGCAGCCCACCGGGACTAGGAGGCAATGAGCAGTTCTTC.

This clonotype was counted only a few times. The V and J genes are TRBV30 and TRBJ2-1; D remains ambiguous. V lost 3 bases and J 0 bases, leaving 6 bases between the germline ends. CDR3 length: 13 residues. Germline lookup yields CDR1 GTSNPN and CDR2 SVGIG (reference sequence). The CDR3 DNA sequence: TGTGCCTGGAGCCCCTCCTCCTACAATGAGCAGTTCTTC. Its protein is CAWSPSSYNEQFF.

This clonotype was counted a few times. V usage is TRBV12-3 or TRBV12-4 and J usage is TRBJ1-2; tentative D call: TRBD1 (6 bases). This CDR3 contains 13 residues. V was cut by 6 bases and J by 6 bases, with 14 bases left in between. The CDR3 DNA reads TGTGCCAGCAGGGAACAGGGCCGAGATGGCTACACCTTC. Protein sequence: CASREQGRDGYTF.